One sample yielded the 27 T cell receptor beta chains listed below, sequenced in a study of T cell changes during pregnancy in multiple sclerosis. Assay used: immunoSEQ multiplex PCR; TCRdb lists only in-frame clones, some missing. Counted here are about 29,000 clones, over 75% occurring once; the ten biggest clones make up about 6.8%. The source was CD8+ T cells from peripheral blood mononuclear cells, collected after pregnancy. The receptors were sampled from a female donor with multiple sclerosis, enrolled in a pregnancy study.

The chain carries TRBV7-9 and TRBJ2-1, with a tentative D call TRBD1 (5 bases). The CDR3 has 15 residues. Germline loops: CDR1 SEHNR, CDR2 FQNEAQ (reference sequence). Trimming took 1 base from V and 3 from J, leaving 10 bases between them. The DNA of the CDR3 is TGTGCCAGCAGCTTAGGACAGCGAGACTACAATGAGCAGTTCTTC. The encoded protein is CASSLGQRDYNEQFF.

This clone was seen only once. This sequence joins TRBV21-1 and TRBJ2-7; TRBD2 is the table's D call and was not checked against the DNA. TRBV21-1 is a pseudogene segment. CDR3 length equals 20 residues. CDR3 coding DNA: TGTGCCAGCAGCAAAGACCGAGATGGAAGGGTTGGGAGAAAGGAATATGAGCAGTACTTC. It translates to CASSKDRDGRVGRKEYEQYF.

This sequence joins TRBV7-2 and TRBJ2-1, with D uncertain. The CDR3 covers 14 residues. From germline, CDR1 is SGHTA and CDR2 FQGNSA. V was cut by 5 bases and J by 5 bases, with 13 bases left in between. This CDR3 is CASSPISVHNEQFF. Written as DNA, the CDR3 is TGTGCCAGCAGCCCGATCTCGGTCCACAATGAGCAGTTCTTC.

A note on this clone: Other nucleotide sequences in the sample specify the same CDR3. This chain joins TRBV7-9 and TRBJ2-7; a possible D gene is TRBD2 (5 bases). There are 13 residues in the CDR3. Germline CDR1 and CDR2: SEHNR and FQNEAQ (reference sequence). The ends were cut back, 4 bases at V and 0 bases at J, with 7 bases in the middle. CDR3 DNA sequence: TGTGCCAGCAGCTCGGGATCCTCCTACGAGCAGTACTTC. Translating it yields CASSSGSSYEQYF.

The genes are TRBV28 and TRBJ2-3; D unresolved. The germline CDR1 and CDR2 sequences are MDHEN and SYDVKM. This CDR3 comprises 13 residues. With 7 bases removed from V and 0 bases from J, the gap between germline ends came to 8 bases. The CDR3 region is CASTASSTDTQYF. The CDR3 DNA reads as TGTGCCAGCACAGCGTCTAGCACAGATACGCAGTATTTT.

This chain joins TRBV5-6 and TRBJ2-3, with 8 bases that match TRBD2. From germline, CDR1 is SGHDT and CDR2 YYEEEE. This CDR3 has 16 residues. Losses at the gene ends were 1 base for V and 2 bases for J; bases not matched to a gene: 6. CDR3: CASSLLSSGPTDTQYF. CDR3 nucleotides: TGTGCCAGCAGCTTGTTGTCTAGCGGGCCCACAGATACGCAGTATTTT.

This clone appeared once. This chain joins TRBV28 and TRBJ2-1; tentative D call: TRBD2 (6 bases). The germline gives CDR1 MDHEN, CDR2 SYDVKM. Trimming took 6 bases from V and 6 from J, leaving 18 bases between them. The CDR3 length is 15 residues. The CDR3 region is CASREGMSRVNEQFF. CDR3 in DNA: TGTGCCAGCAGGGAGGGGATGTCCAGGGTCAATGAGCAGTTCTTC. The entire variable domain, with the rest obtained from reference TRBV28 and TRBJ2-1, is as follows: DVKVTQSSRYLVKRTGEKVFLECVQDMDHENMFWYRQDPGLGLRLIYFSYDVKMKEKGDIPEGYSVSREKKERFSLILESASTNQTSMYLCASREGMSRVNEQFFGPGTRLTVL.

This chain joins TRBV4-1 and TRBJ2-7, with TRBD2 identical over 9 bases. After removal of 2 bases from V and 6 bases from J, the junction contained 11 bases not matched to a gene. The CDR3 sequence is 16 residues long. Germline CDR1 reads MGHRA; CDR2 reads YSYEKL. The CDR3 spells CASSQLLAGSVSEQYF. For the CDR3, the DNA is TGCGCCAGCAGCCAACTTCTAGCGGGATCTGTCTCCGAGCAGTACTTC.

V and J are TRBV27 and TRBJ2-2; 11 nucleotides align to TRBD2. Trimming cost V 2 bases and J 1 base; bases outside gene matches: 3. Germline V gene lookup returns CDR1 MNHEY and CDR2 SMNVEV (reference sequence). The CDR3 contains 17 residues. The CDR3 loop reads CASSLPGLAGNTGELFF. DNA for the CDR3: TGTGCCAGCAGTTTACCCGGACTAGCGGGGAACACCGGGGAGCTGTTTTTT.

The chain employs TRBV19 and TRBJ2-1; no clear D. Germline loops: CDR1 LNHDA, CDR2 SQIVND (reference sequence). Trimming pared 0 bases from V and 6 bases from J, leaving 6 bases between. The CDR3 contains 13 residues. The CDR3 region is CASSIDQANEQFF. In DNA, the CDR3 is TGTGCCAGTAGTATAGATCAAGCCAATGAGCAGTTCTTC.

The rearrangement uses TRBV6-1 and TRBJ2-1; 10 bases match TRBD2. CDR3 length: 12 amino acids. J lost 7 bases, V lost 8 bases, and 2 bases had no gene match. CDR1 and CDR2 (germline): MNHNS, SASEGT. The CDR3 nucleotides read TGTGCCAGCCAGGGACTAGCGAATGAGCAGTTCTTC. This gives the protein CASQGLANEQFF.

The chain recombines TRBV5-6 with TRBJ1-1; D is ambiguous. V gave up 3 bases and J gave up 1 base, with 16 bases separating them. The CDR3 length is 16 residues. Germline-derived CDR1 and CDR2 are SGHDT and YYEEEE. CDR3 sequence reads: CASSWPRGGRNTEAFF. The CDR3 DNA reads as TGTGCCAGCAGCTGGCCACGAGGCGGCAGGAACACTGAAGCTTTCTTT.

CDR3 in DNA: TGTGCCACCAGCAGAACTACTGGACTAGACGGAGATACGCAGTATTTT. As protein: CATSRTTGLDGDTQYF. The chain has TRBV15 and TRBJ2-3; 7 bases line up with TRBD2. Germline V gene sequence: CDR1 LNHNV, CDR2 YYDKDF (reference sequence). V lost 2 bases to trimming and J lost 5 bases; unmatched junction nucleotides: 10. The CDR3 is 16 amino acids.

The V gene is TRBV9, the J gene TRBJ2-7, with 7 bases fitting TRBD2. The germline gives CDR1 SGDLS, CDR2 YYNGEE. The CDR3 contains 16 residues. After removal of 0 bases from V and 4 bases from J, the junction contained 10 bases not matched to a gene. This chain's CDR3 is CASSVVGSGPPYEQYF. The CDR3 nucleotides are TGTGCCAGCAGCGTAGTAGGTAGCGGGCCTCCTTACGAGCAGTACTTC.

This chain connects TRBV27 to TRBJ2-5; a possible D gene is TRBD2 (6 bases). CDR3 size: 17 residues. In germline, CDR1 is MNHEY, CDR2 SMNVEV (reference sequence). The V gene lost 3 bases and the J gene lost 2 bases, with 19 bases spanning the gap. The CDR3 coding sequence is TGTGCCAGCAGTTTCCGGCGGTCCTGGGGGGATCAAGAGACCCAGTACTTC. Protein sequence: CASSFRRSWGDQETQYF.

This clone was found a few times. The J gene is TRBJ1-4, the V gene TRBV6-1; tentatively, D is TRBD1 (5 bases). CDR1 is MNHNS and CDR2 is SASEGT in the germline V gene. The CDR3 length is 15 residues. Trimming pared 1 base from V and 8 bases from J, leaving 14 bases between. CDR3 loop: CASSEGSGGQEKLFF. For the CDR3, the DNA is TGTGCCAGCAGTGAAGGCTCGGGAGGACAAGAAAAACTGTTTTTT.

The chain couples TRBV7-9 to TRBJ1-2; D unresolved. Germline CDR1 SEHNR, CDR2 FQNEAQ (reference sequence). V lost 4 bases and J 2 bases, leaving 11 bases between the germline ends. This CDR3 spans 14 amino acids. CDR3: CASSYATSNYGYTF. CDR3 nucleotides: TGTGCCAGCAGCTACGCGACTTCCAACTATGGCTACACCTTC.

This clone came up a few times. The chain joins TRBV4-2 to TRBJ1-4; no reliable D call. The V end lost 0 bases, the J end lost 12 bases, and 5 bases lay between the germline ends. The CDR3 has 11 amino acids. CDR1 is LGHNA, CDR2 YNFKEQ, per germline. The CDR3 bases are TGTGCCAGCAGCCAAGAGTTAGAACTGTTTTTT. This translates into CASSQELELFF.

The genes are TRBV7-2 and TRBJ2-3, with 13 bases lining up with TRBD2. This CDR3 is built from 16 residues. The V gene's germline CDR1 is SGHTA and CDR2 FQGNSA. Trimming cost V 6 bases and J 4 bases; bases outside gene matches: 7. CDR3 nucleotide sequence: TGTGCCAGCAGTGCACTAGCGGGAGGGGTGGCAGATACGCAGTATTTT. Its protein is CASSALAGGVADTQYF.

The gene calls are TRBV10-3 and TRBJ2-5, with 7 bases matching TRBD2. With V trimmed by 2 bases and J by 4 bases, 7 bases remained unmatched. The CDR3 consists of 15 residues. CDR1 is ENHRY, CDR2 SYGVKD, per germline. This chain's CDR3 is CAISENAGVIETQYF. CDR3 nucleotide sequence: TGTGCCATCAGTGAGAATGCGGGAGTGATAGAGACCCAGTACTTC.

The chain joins TRBV29-1 to TRBJ2-7; possible D gene TRBD2, 6 bases. Per the germline V gene, CDR1 is SQVTM and CDR2 is ANQGSEA. Trimming shortened V by 1 base and J by 1 base, and 20 bases separated the two germline ends. This CDR3 is 17 amino acids long. CDR3 sequence (DNA): TGCAGCGTTGAAGCACCGATCGGCCCTGCGGGGTCCTACGAGCAGTACTTC. It codes for CSVEAPIGPAGSYEQYF.

There are a few counts of this clone. The chain has TRBV6-4 and TRBJ2-5; D might be TRBD1 (5 bases). V was shortened by 0 bases and J by 7 bases, with 12 bases between the two germline ends. Germline V lookup: CDR1 MRHNA, CDR2 SNTAGT. This CDR3 region has 14 residues. Here the CDR3 reads CASSDSPGTGTQYF. The CDR3 region has the DNA TGTGCCAGCAGTGACTCCCCGGGTACAGGGACCCAGTACTTC.

J is TRBJ2-3 and V is TRBV4-2; TRBD2 aligns across 16 bases. There are 17 residues in the CDR3. Trimming cost V 4 bases and J 4 bases; bases outside gene matches: 5. From germline, CDR1 is LGHNA and CDR2 YNFKEQ. Here the CDR3 reads CASSPGLAGGPADTQYF. The CDR3 DNA is TGTGCCAGCAGCCCGGGACTAGCGGGAGGGCCCGCAGATACGCAGTATTTT.

J is TRBJ2-3 and V is TRBV5-1; 15 nucleotides agree with TRBD2. Germline lookup yields CDR1 SGHRS and CDR2 YFSETQ. The length of the CDR3 is 15 residues. The J segment lost 4 bases and the V segment lost 7 bases, leaving 4 bases of the junction unmatched. CDR3 region: CASSGLAGGSDTQYF. CDR3 DNA: TGCGCCAGCTCAGGACTAGCGGGAGGGTCAGATACGCAGTATTTT.

This clone was counted a single time. The chain couples TRBV12-5 to TRBJ2-1; D may be TRBD1 (6 bases). CDR1 LGHNT and CDR2 FRNRAP come from the germline V gene. CDR3 length: 14 amino acids. Trimming took 4 bases from V and 2 from J, leaving 9 bases between them. The CDR3 loop is CASGSGTPYNEQFF. CDR3 nucleotides: TGTGCTAGTGGTTCCGGGACACCCTACAATGAGCAGTTCTTC. Based on the CDR3 plus reference TRBV12-5 and TRBJ2-1, the full variable domain is DARVTQTPRHKVTEMGQEVTMRCQPILGHNTVFWYRQTMMQGLELLAYFRNRAPLDDSGMPKDRFSAEMPDATLATLKIQPSEPRDSAVYFCASGSGTPYNEQFFGPGTRLTVL.

This clone has just one count. The rearrangement uses TRBV19 and TRBJ1-1; 10 bases are a match to TRBD1. The CDR3 has 14 amino acids. The V segment lost 3 bases and the J segment 5 bases; nucleotides outside the gene matches: 3. The germline gives CDR1 LNHDA, CDR2 SQIVND (reference sequence). The CDR3 protein is CASSMGQGITEAFF. CDR3 coding DNA: TGTGCCAGTAGTATGGGACAGGGGATAACTGAAGCTTTCTTT.

The J gene is TRBJ2-7, the V gene TRBV4-3, with D maybe TRBD2 (5 bases). Trimming left V 2 bases short and J 1 base short, with 6 bases between. The CDR3 extends over 13 amino acids. Per germline, CDR1 LGHNA and CDR2 YSLEER. CDR3 bases: TGCGCCAGCAGCCAAACTAGTTCCTACGAGCAGTACTTC. Amino acids: CASSQTSSYEQYF.